This T cell receptor beta chain was sequenced for a study of T cell responses to AZD1222 COVID-19 vaccine. Note on this clone: Its matching antigen is unknown.

Notes on the study in general: Among vaccine-associated CD4 TCRs, coverage spanned spike, with dominance at 160-218 and 743-854. Sampling that yielded the repertoires occurred only after the peak T cell response.

This table comes from immunoSEQ multiplex PCR, and its TCRdb copy is limited to in-frame clones, with some not included. The table has some 140,000 clones, roughly 90% seen once; the top ten hold less than 3.5%. This CDR3 comprises 15 residues. In germline, CDR1 is KGHSH, CDR2 LQKENI. The trim removed 6 bases at V and 0 bases at J, leaving 7 bases unmatched. The rearrangement joins TRBV18 to TRBJ1-1, with 7 bases identical to TRBD1. Here the sequenced sample was peripheral blood, taken on day 0 of AZD1222 vaccination. The sequence was collected from an adult in good health. The CDR3 region has the DNA TGTGCCAGCTCGGGACAGACAAAACTGAACACTGAAGCTTTCTTT. Translating gives CASSGQTKLNTEAFF.